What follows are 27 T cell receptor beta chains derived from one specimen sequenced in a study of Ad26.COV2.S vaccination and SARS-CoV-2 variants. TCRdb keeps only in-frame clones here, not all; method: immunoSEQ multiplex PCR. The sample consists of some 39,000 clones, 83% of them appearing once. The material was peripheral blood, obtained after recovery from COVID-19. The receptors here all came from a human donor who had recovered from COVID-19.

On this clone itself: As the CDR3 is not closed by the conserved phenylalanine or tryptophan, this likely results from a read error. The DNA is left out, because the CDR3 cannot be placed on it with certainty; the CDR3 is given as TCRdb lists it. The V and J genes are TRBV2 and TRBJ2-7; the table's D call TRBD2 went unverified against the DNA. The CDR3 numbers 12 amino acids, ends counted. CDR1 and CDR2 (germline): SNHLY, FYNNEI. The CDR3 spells CASSEGTSGRSI.

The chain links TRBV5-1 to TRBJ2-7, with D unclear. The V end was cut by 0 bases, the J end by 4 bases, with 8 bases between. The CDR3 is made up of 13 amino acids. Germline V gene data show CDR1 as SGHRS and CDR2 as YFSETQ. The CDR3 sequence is CASSLALSYEQYF. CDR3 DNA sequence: TGCGCCAGCAGCTTGGCCTTAAGTTACGAGCAGTACTTC.

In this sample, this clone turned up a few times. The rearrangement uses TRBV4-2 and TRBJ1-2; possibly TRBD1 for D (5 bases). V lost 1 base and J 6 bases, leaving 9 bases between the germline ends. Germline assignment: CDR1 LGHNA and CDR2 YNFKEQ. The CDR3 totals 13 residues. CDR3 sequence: CASSQAGGDGYTF. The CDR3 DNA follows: TGTGCCAGCAGCCAAGCGGGAGGGGATGGCTACACCTTC.

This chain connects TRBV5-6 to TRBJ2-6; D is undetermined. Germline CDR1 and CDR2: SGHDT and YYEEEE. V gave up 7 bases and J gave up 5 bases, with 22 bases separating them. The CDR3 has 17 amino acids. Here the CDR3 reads CASGLSNSQSRANVLTF. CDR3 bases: TGTGCCAGCGGTTTGTCCAATAGTCAAAGTCGGGCCAACGTCCTGACTTTC.

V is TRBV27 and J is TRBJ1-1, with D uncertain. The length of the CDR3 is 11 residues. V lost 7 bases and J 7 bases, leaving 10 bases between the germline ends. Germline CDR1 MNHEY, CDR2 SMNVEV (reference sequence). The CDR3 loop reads CASTDGVEAFF. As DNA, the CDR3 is TGTGCCAGCACCGACGGGGTTGAAGCTTTCTTT.

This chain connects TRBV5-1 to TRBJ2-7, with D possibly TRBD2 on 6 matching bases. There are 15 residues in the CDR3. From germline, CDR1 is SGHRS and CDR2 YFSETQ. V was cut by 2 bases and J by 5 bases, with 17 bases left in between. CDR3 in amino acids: CASSLMEGTSDEQYF. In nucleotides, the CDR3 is TGCGCCAGCAGCTTAATGGAGGGAACGAGCGACGAGCAGTACTTC.

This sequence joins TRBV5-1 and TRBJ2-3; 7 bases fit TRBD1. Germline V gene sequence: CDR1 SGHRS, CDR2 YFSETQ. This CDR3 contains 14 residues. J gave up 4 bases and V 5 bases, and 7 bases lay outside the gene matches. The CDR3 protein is CASSPDRRPDTQYF. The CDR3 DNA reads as TGCGCCAGCAGTCCGGACAGGCGTCCAGATACGCAGTATTTT.

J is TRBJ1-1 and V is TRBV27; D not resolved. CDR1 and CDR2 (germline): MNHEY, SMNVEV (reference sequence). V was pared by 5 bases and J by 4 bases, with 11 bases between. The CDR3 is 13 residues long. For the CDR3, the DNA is TGTGCCAGCAGTGCCAAGGAGGGCACTGAAGCTTTCTTT. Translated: CASSAKEGTEAFF.

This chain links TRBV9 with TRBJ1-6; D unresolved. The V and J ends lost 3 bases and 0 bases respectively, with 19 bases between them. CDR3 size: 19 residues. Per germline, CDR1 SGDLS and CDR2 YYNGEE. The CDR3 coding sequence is TGTGCCAGCAGCGCCGATCCCCCGGGCGTGAGCTCCTATAATTCACCCCTCCACTTT. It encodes CASSADPPGVSSYNSPLHF.

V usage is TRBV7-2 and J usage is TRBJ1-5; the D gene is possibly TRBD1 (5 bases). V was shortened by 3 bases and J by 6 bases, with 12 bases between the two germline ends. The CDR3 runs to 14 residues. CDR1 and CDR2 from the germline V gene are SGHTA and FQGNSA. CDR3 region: CASSFTGRTQPQHF. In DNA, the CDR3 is TGTGCCAGCAGCTTTACAGGAAGGACTCAGCCCCAGCATTTT. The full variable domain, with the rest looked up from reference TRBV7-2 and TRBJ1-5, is GAGVSQSPSNKVTEKGKDVELRCDPISGHTALYWYRQSLGQGLEFLIYFQGNSAPDKSGLPSDRFSAERTGGSVSTLTIQRTQQEDSAVYLCASSFTGRTQPQHFGDGTRLSIL.

In nucleotides, the CDR3 is TGCGCCAGCAGCGTTTCAGGGGGTGGGCAAGAGACCCAGTACTTC. Amino acids: CASSVSGGGQETQYF. This rearrangement joins TRBV5-1 to TRBJ2-5; 7 nucleotides align to TRBD1. The CDR3 runs 15 residues. Germline V gene lookup returns CDR1 SGHRS and CDR2 YFSETQ. V shed 4 bases and J 2 bases; nucleotides not matched to a gene: 8.

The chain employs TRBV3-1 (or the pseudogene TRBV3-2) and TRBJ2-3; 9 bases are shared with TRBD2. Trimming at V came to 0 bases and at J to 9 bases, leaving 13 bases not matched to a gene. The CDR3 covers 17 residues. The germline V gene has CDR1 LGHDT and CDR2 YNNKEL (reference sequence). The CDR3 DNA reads TGTGCCAGCAGCCAAGAACAAGGGGCGGGAGGGACAAGGACGCAGTATTTT. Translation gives CASSQEQGAGGTRTQYF.

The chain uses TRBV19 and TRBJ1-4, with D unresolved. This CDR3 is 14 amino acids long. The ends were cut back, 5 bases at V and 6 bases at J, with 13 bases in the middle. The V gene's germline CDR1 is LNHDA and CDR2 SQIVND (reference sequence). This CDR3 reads CASSSNGWDEKLFF. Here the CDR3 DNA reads TGTGCCAGTAGTTCGAACGGTTGGGATGAAAAACTGTTTTTT.

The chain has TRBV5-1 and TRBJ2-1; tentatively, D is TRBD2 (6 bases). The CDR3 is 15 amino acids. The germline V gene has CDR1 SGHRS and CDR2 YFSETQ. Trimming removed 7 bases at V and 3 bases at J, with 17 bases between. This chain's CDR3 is CASRPRSGFYNEQFF. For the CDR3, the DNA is TGCGCCAGCCGTCCTCGGAGCGGGTTCTACAATGAGCAGTTCTTC.

CDR3 in amino acids: CASSLEVSYNEQFF. As DNA, the CDR3 is TGCGCCAGCAGCTTGGAAGTGTCCTACAATGAGCAGTTCTTC. The V gene is TRBV5-1, the J gene TRBJ2-1; D is ambiguous. This CDR3 is 14 amino acids long. Trimming left V 0 bases short and J 1 base short, with 5 bases between. The germline V gene has CDR1 SGHRS and CDR2 YFSETQ.

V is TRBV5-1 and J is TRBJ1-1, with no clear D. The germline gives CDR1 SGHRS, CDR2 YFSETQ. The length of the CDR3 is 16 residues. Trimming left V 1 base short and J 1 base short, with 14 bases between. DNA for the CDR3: TGCGCCAGCAGCTTGATCCCGACCTGGGCGAACACTGAAGCTTTCTTT. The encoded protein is CASSLIPTWANTEAFF.

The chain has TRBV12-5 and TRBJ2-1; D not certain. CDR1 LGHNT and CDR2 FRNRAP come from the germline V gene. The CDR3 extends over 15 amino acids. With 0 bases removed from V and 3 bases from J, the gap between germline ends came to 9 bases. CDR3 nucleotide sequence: TGTGCTAGTGGTTTGGTACCCCCCGTCTACAATGAGCAGTTCTTC. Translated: CASGLVPPVYNEQFF.

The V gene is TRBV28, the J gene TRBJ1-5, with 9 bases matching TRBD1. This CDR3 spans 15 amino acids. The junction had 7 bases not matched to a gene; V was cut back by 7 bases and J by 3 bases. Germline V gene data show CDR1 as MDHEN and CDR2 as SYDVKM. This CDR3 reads CASTGTGPTNQPQHF. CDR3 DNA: TGTGCCAGCACTGGGACAGGGCCTACCAATCAGCCCCAGCATTTT.

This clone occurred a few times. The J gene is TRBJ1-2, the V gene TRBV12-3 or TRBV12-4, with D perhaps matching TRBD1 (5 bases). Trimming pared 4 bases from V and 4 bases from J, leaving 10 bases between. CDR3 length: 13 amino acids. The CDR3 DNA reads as TGTGCCAGCAGTTCAAGCGACAGCTATGGCTACACCTTC. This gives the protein CASSSSDSYGYTF.

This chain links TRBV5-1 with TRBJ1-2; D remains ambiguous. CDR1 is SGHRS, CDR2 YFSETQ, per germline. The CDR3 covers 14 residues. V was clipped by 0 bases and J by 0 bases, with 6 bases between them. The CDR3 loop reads CASSLEPPNYGYTF. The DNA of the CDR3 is TGCGCCAGCAGCTTGGAACCCCCTAACTATGGCTACACCTTC.

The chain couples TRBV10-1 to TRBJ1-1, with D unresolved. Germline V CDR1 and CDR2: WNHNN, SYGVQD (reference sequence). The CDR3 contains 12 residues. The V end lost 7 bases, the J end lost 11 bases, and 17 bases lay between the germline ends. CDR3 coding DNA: TGCGCCAGCAACGGACCCGATAACGTGGCTTTCTTT. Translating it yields CASNGPDNVAFF.

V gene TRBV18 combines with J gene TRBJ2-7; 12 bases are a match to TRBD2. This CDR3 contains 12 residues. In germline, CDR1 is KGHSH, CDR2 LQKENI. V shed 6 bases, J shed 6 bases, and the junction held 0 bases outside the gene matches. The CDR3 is CASSTSGSEQYF. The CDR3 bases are TGTGCCAGCTCGACTAGCGGGAGCGAGCAGTACTTC. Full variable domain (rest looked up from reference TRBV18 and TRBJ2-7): NAGVMQNPRHLVRRRGQEARLRCSPMKGHSHVYWYRQLPEEGLKFMVYLQKENIIDESGMPKERFSAEFPKEGPSILRIQQVVRGDSAAYFCASSTSGSEQYFGPGTRLTVT.

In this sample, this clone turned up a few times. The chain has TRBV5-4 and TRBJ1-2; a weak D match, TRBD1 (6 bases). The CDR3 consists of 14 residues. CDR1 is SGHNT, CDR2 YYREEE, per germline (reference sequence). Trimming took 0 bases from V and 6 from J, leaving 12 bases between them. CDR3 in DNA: TGTGCCAGCAGCTTGGGGACAGAGCGAAATGGCTACACCTTC. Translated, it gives CASSLGTERNGYTF. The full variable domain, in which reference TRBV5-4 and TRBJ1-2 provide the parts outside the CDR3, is ETGVTQSPTHLIKTRGQQVTLRCSSQSGHNTVSWYQQALGQGPQFIFQYYREEENGRGNFPPRFSGLQFPNYSSELNVNALELDDSALYLCASSLGTERNGYTFGSGTRLTVV.

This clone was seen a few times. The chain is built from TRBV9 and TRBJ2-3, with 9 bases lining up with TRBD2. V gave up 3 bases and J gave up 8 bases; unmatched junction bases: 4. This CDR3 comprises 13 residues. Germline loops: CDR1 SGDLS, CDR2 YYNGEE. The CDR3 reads CASSGELAGTQYF. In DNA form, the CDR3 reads TGTGCCAGCAGCGGAGAACTAGCGGGTACGCAGTATTTT. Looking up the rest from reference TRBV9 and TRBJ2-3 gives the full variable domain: DSGVTQTPKHLITATGQRVTLRCSPRSGDLSVYWYQQSLDQGLQFLIQYYNGEERAKGNILERFSAQQFPDLHSELNLSSLELGDSALYFCASSGELAGTQYFGPGTRLTVL.

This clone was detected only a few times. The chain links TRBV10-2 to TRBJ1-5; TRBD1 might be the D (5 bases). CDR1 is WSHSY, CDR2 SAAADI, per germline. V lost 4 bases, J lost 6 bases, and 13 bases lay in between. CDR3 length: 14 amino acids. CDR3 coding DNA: TGCGCCAGCAGTGTATCTGGGGCTGGTCAGCCCCAGCATTTT. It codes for CASSVSGAGQPQHF.

CDR3 DNA: TGTGCCACCAGCGCAGACAGGGGGTTATCCTCTGGGGCCAACGTCCTGACTTTC. Residues: CATSADRGLSSGANVLTF. The genes are TRBV15 and TRBJ2-6; 9 positions agree with TRBD1. Germline CDR1 LNHNV, CDR2 YYDKDF (reference sequence). This CDR3 spans 18 amino acids. V lost 5 bases, J lost 0 bases, and 8 bases stayed unmatched.

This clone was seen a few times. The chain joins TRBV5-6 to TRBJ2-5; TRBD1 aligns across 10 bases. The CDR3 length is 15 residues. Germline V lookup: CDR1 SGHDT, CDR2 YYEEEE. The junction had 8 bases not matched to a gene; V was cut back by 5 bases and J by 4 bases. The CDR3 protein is CASRGPGQGSETQYF. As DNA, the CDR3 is TGTGCCAGCAGGGGACCGGGACAGGGGTCAGAGACCCAGTACTTC.